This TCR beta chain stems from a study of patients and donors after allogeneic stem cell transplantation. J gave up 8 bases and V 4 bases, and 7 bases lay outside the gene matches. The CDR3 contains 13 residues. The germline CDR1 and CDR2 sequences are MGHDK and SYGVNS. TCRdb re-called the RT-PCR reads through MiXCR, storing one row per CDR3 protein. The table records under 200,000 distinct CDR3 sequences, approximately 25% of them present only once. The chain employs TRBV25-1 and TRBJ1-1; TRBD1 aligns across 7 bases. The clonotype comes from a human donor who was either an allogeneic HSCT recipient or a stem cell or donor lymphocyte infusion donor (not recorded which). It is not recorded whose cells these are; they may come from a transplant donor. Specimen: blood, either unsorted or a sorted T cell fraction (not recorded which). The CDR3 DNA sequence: TGTGCCAGCAGTGTCGACGCGACAGGGGAAGCTTTCTTT. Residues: CASSVDATGEAFF.